The entry below describes one TCR beta chain. When naive CD8 T cells were sorted, they were gated as CD8+CD4-CCR7+CD45RA+. The sample originates from a study of molecular identifiers for immune sequencing clone quantification. CDR3 length: 15 residues. V lost 8 bases to trimming and J lost 2 bases; unmatched junction nucleotides: 10. Germline lookup yields CDR1 SEHNR and CDR2 FQNEAQ (reference sequence). TCRdb fed the PCR reads into MiXCR, producing one record per CDR3 protein. The sample holds 70,000 to 95,000 distinct CDR3 sequences, 15% to 20% seen once. This clonotype originated in a human donor in good health. Some libraries in this study had Jurkat cell RNA spiked in. Material: naive CD8+ T cells from blood, with Jurkat cell RNA spiked in. Indicated subset: FACS-sorted CD8+CD4-CCR7+CD45RA+ naive T cells. V and J are TRBV7-9 and TRBJ2-5; 8 bases agree with TRBD1. CDR3 loop: CASSPIDRGQETQYF. CDR3 coding DNA: TGTGCCAGCTCCCCAATCGACAGGGGTCAAGAGACCCAGTACTTC.